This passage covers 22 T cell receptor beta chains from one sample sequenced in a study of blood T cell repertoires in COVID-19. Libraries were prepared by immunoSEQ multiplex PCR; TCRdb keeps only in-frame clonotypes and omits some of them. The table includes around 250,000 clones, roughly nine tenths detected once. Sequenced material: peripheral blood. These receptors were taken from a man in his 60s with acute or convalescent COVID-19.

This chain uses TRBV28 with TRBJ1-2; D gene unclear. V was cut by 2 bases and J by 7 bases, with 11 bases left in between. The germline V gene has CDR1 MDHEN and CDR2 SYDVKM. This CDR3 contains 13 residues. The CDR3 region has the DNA TGTGCCAGCAGTTTAGGGCAAACTGGTGGCTACACCTTC. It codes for CASSLGQTGGYTF.

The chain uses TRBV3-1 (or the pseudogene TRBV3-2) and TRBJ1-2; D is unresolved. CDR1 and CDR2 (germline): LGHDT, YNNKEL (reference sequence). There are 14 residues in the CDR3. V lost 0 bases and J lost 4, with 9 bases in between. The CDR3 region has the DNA TGTGCCAGCAGCCAAGACACAGCAGCCTATGGCTACACCTTC. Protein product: CASSQDTAAYGYTF.

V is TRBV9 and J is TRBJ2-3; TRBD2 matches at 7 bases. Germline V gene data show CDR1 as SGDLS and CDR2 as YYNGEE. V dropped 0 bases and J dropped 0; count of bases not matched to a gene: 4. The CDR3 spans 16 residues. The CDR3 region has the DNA TGTGCCAGCAGCGTAGGTAATAGCGGGAGCACAGATACGCAGTATTTT. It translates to CASSVGNSGSTDTQYF.

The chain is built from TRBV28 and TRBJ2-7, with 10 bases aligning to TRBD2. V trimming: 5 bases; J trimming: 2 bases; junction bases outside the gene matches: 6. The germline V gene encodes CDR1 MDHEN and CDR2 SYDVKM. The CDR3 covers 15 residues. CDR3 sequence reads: CASSMFGLAAYEQYF. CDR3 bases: TGTGCCAGCAGTATGTTCGGACTAGCGGCCTACGAGCAGTACTTC.

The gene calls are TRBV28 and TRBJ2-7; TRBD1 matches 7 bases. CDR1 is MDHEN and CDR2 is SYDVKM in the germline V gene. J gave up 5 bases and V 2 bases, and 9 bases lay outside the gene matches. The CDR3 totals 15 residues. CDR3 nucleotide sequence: TGTGCCAGCAGTTTAAGGGGACAGCCGAGGGACGAGCAGTACTTC. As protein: CASSLRGQPRDEQYF.

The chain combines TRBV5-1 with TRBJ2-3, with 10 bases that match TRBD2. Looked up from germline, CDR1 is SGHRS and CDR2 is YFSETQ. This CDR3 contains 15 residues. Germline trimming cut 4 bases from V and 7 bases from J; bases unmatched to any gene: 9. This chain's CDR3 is CASSISSGRRNTQYF. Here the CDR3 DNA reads TGCGCCAGCAGCATCTCTAGCGGGAGACGGAATACGCAGTATTTT.

The DNA for the CDR3 is TGTGCCAGTAGTATAGATCGACAGGGCCCTTACAATGAGCAGTTCTTC. Residues: CASSIDRQGPYNEQFF. V is TRBV19 and J is TRBJ2-1; 7 positions match TRBD1. This CDR3 has 16 amino acids. Losses at the gene ends were 0 bases for V and 4 bases for J; bases not matched to a gene: 6. CDR1 is LNHDA and CDR2 is SQIVND in the germline V gene (reference sequence).

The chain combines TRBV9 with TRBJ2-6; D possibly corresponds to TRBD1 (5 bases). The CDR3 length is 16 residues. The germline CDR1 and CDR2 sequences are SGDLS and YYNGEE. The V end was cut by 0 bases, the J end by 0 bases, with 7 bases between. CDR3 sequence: CASSVEGSSGANVLTF. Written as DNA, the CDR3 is TGTGCCAGCAGCGTAGAGGGGTCCTCTGGGGCCAACGTCCTGACTTTC.

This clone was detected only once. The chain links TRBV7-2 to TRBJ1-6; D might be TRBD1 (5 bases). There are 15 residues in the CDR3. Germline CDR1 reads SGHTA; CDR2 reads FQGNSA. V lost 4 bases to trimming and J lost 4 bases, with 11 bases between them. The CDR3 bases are TGTGCCAGCAGCTCCTCCGCAGGGTATAATTCACCCCTCCACTTT. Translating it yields CASSSSAGYNSPLHF.

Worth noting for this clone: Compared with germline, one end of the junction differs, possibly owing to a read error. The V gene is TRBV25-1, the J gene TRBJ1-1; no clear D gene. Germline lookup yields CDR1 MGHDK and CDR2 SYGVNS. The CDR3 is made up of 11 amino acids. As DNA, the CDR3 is TGTGCCAGCAGTGCCCACTCTTTCTACGAGTTT. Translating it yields CASSAHSFYEF. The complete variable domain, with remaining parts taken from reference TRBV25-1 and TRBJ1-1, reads EADIYQTPRYLVIGTGKKITLECSQTMGHDKMYWYQQDPGMELHLIHYSYGVNSTEKGDLSSESTVSRIRTEHFPLTLESARPSHTSQYLCASSAHSFYEFGQGTRLTVV.

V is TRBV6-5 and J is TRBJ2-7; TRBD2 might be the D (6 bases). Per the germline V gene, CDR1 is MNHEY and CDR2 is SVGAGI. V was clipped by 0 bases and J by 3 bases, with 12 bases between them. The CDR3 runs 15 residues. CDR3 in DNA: TGTGCCAGCAGTTACTCCCCGGAGGGAGGCTACGAGCAGTACTTC. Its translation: CASSYSPEGGYEQYF.

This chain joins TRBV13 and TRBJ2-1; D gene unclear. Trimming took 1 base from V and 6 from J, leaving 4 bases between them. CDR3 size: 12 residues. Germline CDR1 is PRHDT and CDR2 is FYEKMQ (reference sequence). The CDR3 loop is CASSLVGNEQFF. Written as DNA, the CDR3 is TGTGCCAGCAGCTTAGTCGGCAATGAGCAGTTCTTC.

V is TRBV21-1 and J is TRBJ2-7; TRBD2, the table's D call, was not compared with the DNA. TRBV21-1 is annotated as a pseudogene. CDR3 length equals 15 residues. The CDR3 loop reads CAARSRGAARYEQYF. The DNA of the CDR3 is TGTGCCGCGCGAAGTCGGGGGGCCGCGAGGTACGAGCAGTACTTC.

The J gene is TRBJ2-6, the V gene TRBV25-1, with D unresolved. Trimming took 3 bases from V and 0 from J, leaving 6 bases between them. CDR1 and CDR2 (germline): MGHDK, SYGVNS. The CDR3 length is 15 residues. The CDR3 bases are TGTGCCAGCAGTGACCGGTTCTCTGGGGCCAACGTCCTGACTTTC. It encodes CASSDRFSGANVLTF.

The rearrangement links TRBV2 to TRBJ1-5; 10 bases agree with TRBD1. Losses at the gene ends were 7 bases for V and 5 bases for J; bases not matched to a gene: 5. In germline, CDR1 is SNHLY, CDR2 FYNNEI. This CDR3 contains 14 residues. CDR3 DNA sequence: TGTGCCAGCACGTCCGACAGGGGGCATCAGCCCCAGCATTTT. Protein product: CASTSDRGHQPQHF.

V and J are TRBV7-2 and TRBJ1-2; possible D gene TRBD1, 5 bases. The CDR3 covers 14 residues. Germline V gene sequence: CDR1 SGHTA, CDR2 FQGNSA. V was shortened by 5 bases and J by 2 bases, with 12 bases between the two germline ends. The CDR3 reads CASSPVHRNYGYTF. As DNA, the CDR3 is TGTGCCAGCAGCCCAGTGCACAGGAACTATGGCTACACCTTC.

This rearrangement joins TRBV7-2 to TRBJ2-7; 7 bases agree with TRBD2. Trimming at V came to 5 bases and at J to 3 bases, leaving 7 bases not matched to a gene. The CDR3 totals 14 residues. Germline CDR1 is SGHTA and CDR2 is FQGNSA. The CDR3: CASSRREAIYEQYF. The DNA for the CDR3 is TGTGCCAGCAGCCGCCGGGAGGCTATCTACGAGCAGTACTTC.

The CDR3 region has the DNA TGTGCCAGCAGCCGAACAGGAAGGGCCATCTACGAGCAGTACTTC. It yields the protein CASSRTGRAIYEQYF. This chain joins TRBV5-6 and TRBJ2-7; TRBD1 is a possible D gene (5 bases). Germline V CDR1 and CDR2: SGHDT, YYEEEE. The CDR3 runs to 15 residues. Trimming left V 4 bases short and J 3 bases short, with 17 bases between.

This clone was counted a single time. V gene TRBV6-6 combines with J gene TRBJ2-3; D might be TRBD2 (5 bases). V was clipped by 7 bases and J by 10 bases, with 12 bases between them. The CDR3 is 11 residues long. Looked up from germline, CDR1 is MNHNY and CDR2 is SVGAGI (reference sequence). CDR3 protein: CASTRGWAQYF. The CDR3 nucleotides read TGTGCCAGCACACGGGGATGGGCGCAGTATTTT.

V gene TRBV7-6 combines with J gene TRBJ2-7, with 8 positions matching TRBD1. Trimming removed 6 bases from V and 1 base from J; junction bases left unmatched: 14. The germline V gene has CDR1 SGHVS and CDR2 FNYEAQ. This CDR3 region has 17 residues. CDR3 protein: CASSPDRGEGLSYEQYF. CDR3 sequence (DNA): TGTGCCAGCAGTCCTGACAGGGGAGAGGGGTTATCCTACGAGCAGTACTTC. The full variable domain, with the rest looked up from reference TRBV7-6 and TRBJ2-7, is GAGVSQSPRYKVTKRGQDVALRCDPISGHVSLYWYRQALGQGPEFLTYFNYEAQQDKSGLPNDRFSAERPEGSISTLTIQRTEQRDSAMYRCASSPDRGEGLSYEQYFGPGTRLTVT.

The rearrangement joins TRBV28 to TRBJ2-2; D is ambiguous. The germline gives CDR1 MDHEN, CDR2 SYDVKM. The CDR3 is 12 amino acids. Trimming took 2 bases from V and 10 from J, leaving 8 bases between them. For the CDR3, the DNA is TGTGCCAGCAGTTTACCACGGGTGGAGCTGTTTTTT. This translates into CASSLPRVELFF.

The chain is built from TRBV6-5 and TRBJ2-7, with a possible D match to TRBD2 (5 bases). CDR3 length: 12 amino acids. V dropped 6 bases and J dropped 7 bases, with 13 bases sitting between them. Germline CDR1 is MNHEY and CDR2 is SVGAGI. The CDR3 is CASRADWREQYF. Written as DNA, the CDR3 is TGTGCCAGCAGGGCGGACTGGAGGGAGCAGTACTTC.